This paragraph reports one T cell receptor beta chain. Its antigen is unknown. At one end the junction does not follow the germline gene, possibly because of a read error. TCR alpha and beta CDR3 regions were amplified from RNA using iRepertoire nested multiplex PCR. One-step reverse transcription and amplification started from approximately 100-400 ng of tissue mRNA or PBMC total RNA. TCRdb processed the multiplex PCR reads anew with MiXCR; each CDR3 protein has one entry. The data contain 150,000 or so distinct CDR3 sequences, about two fifths of them singletons. The sample belongs to a study of glioma-infiltrating T cells. General study results and limits: Non-neoplastic patients had below-expected tissue-blood divergence, while all gliomas exceeded expectation. Tissue and blood shared very few CDR3 sequences.

The CDR3 length is 13 residues. Germline V gene sequence: CDR1 MNHEY, CDR2 SMNVEV (reference sequence). This TCR came from a human donor with low-grade glioma or glioblastoma, undergoing nonglioma brain surgery, or in good health (not recorded which). V is TRBV27 and J is TRBJ2-7; unclear D gene. Sample: glioma tissue, nonneoplastic brain tissue, or PBMCs (not recorded which). The CDR3 loop is CAGSLGQDYEQYF. As DNA, the CDR3 is TGTGCCGGCAGTCTGGGTCAAGATTACGAGCAGTACTTC.